These 27 T cell receptor beta chains were all obtained from the same sample, sequenced in a study of radiotherapy plus CTLA-4 blockade in lung cancer. TCRdb's copy holds only in-frame clones and misses some; the assay was immunoSEQ multiplex PCR. Of about 60,000 clones in the sample, around four fifths are singletons; the top ten hold 3% to 4%. The material sequenced was peripheral blood, taken from a patient treated with radiotherapy plus ipilimumab. The receptors shown here come from a human donor with non-small cell lung cancer who had a partial response to radiotherapy plus ipilimumab.

The chain links TRBV15 to TRBJ1-4; D might be TRBD1 (5 bases). Germline CDR1 LNHNV, CDR2 YYDKDF (reference sequence). This CDR3 comprises 15 residues. Trimming removed 1 base from V and 8 bases from J, with 14 bases in between. The CDR3 loop reads CATSRGLGGKEKLFF. The CDR3 DNA reads TGTGCCACCAGCAGAGGGTTGGGGGGGAAGGAAAAACTGTTTTTT.

Written as DNA, the CDR3 is TGTGCCAGCAGTTTATCAAGCGGGGGGGACCTAGGTGAGACCCAGTACTTC. This sequence encodes CASSLSSGGDLGETQYF. The chain is built from TRBV27 and TRBJ2-5; TRBD2 matches at 10 bases. Looked up from germline, CDR1 is MNHEY and CDR2 is SMNVEV (reference sequence). The CDR3 has 17 residues. Losses at the gene ends were 0 bases for V and 5 bases for J; bases not matched to a gene: 9.

This chain joins TRBV19 and TRBJ1-3; tentative D call: TRBD1 (6 bases). V lost 5 bases to trimming and J lost 4 bases, with 12 bases between them. This CDR3 has 14 amino acids. Germline CDR1 and CDR2: LNHDA and SQIVND (reference sequence). The CDR3 loop is CASSSLGAGNTIYF. The CDR3 nucleotides are TGTGCCAGTAGTTCCCTGGGGGCCGGAAACACCATATATTTT.

The J gene is TRBJ2-3, the V gene TRBV5-4, with 7 bases fitting TRBD2. CDR1 and CDR2 from the germline V gene are SGHNT and YYREEE (reference sequence). This CDR3 region has 16 residues. V was clipped by 4 bases and J by 2 bases; unmatched bases: 10. CDR3 in amino acids: CASSPNRDYFTDTQYF. The CDR3 bases are TGTGCCAGCAGCCCAAACCGGGACTACTTCACAGATACGCAGTATTTT.

The chain is built from TRBV7-8 and TRBJ2-7; the match to TRBD1 covers 9 bases. The CDR3 spans 14 residues. The V segment lost 3 bases and the J segment 3 bases; nucleotides outside the gene matches: 3. CDR1 SGHVS and CDR2 FQNEAQ come from the germline V gene. CDR3 bases: TGTGCCAGCAGCTTGGAGGACAGGGGCTACGAGCAGTACTTC. This translates into CASSLEDRGYEQYF. Drawing the rest from reference TRBV7-8 and TRBJ2-7, the complete variable domain is GAGVSQSPRYKVAKRGQDVALRCDPISGHVSLFWYQQALGQGPEFLTYFQNEAQLDKSGLPSDRFFAERPEGSVSTLKIQRTQQEDSAVYLCASSLEDRGYEQYFGPGTRLTVT.

V is TRBV6-5 and J is TRBJ1-1; weak D call: TRBD1 (5 bases). V was pared by 5 bases and J by 3 bases, with 13 bases between. The CDR3 sequence is 14 residues long. The germline V gene has CDR1 MNHEY and CDR2 SVGAGI. In nucleotides, the CDR3 is TGTGCCAGCAGTCCGCGTCCAGGGTACACTGAAGCTTTCTTT. Amino acids: CASSPRPGYTEAFF.

A single count supports this clone. This chain joins TRBV6-1 and TRBJ1-5; D gene uncertain. Germline V gene sequence: CDR1 MNHNS, CDR2 SASEGT. This CDR3 has 15 amino acids. Trimming cost V 2 bases and J 0 bases, with 8 bases left between them. CDR3 residues: CASSEKSVSNQPQHF. CDR3 nucleotides: TGTGCCAGCAGTGAAAAGTCAGTTAGCAATCAGCCCCAGCATTTT.

In regard to this clone: The sample carries other DNA sequences with the same CDR3. This rearrangement joins TRBV5-1 to TRBJ2-3; tentatively, D is TRBD1 (5 bases). Germline lookup yields CDR1 SGHRS and CDR2 YFSETQ. Between the trimmed V and J ends, which lost 0 bases and 0 bases, there was a span of 5 bases. This CDR3 comprises 14 residues. The CDR3 DNA sequence: TGCGCCAGCAGCTTGGACAGGAGCACAGATACGCAGTATTTT. Its protein product is CASSLDRSTDTQYF.

This clone was picked up a small number of times. CDR3 residues: CASSLGGSGGLYEQYF. For the CDR3, the DNA is TGTGCCAGCAGTTTGGGGGGGAGCGGGGGGTTATACGAGCAGTACTTC. The chain employs TRBV28 and TRBJ2-7; TRBD2 matches at 9 bases. V gave up 3 bases and J gave up 4 bases; unmatched junction bases: 10. The CDR3 spans 16 residues. The germline V gene has CDR1 MDHEN and CDR2 SYDVKM.

The genes are TRBV30 and TRBJ2-7, with D possibly TRBD1 on 5 matching bases. CDR3 length equals 11 residues. The V and J ends lost 4 bases and 5 bases respectively, with 9 bases between them. Germline loops: CDR1 GTSNPN, CDR2 SVGIG (reference sequence). The CDR3 sequence is CAWKTRDEQYF. CDR3 in DNA: TGTGCCTGGAAGACCAGGGACGAGCAGTACTTC.

V and J are TRBV7-2 and TRBJ2-1, with D possibly matching TRBD1 (6 bases). The CDR3 runs 15 residues. V was shortened by 5 bases and J by 2 bases, with 13 bases between the two germline ends. The germline gives CDR1 SGHTA, CDR2 FQGNSA. This CDR3 is CASSPLGDTYNEQFF. The CDR3 nucleotides read TGTGCCAGCAGCCCTCTCGGGGACACCTACAATGAGCAGTTCTTC.

This chain uses TRBV5-6 with TRBJ2-7; D not certain. The germline CDR1 and CDR2 sequences are SGHDT and YYEEEE. The V end was cut by 1 base, the J end by 4 bases, with 6 bases between. The CDR3 consists of 12 residues. CDR3 residues: CASSLYLYEQYF. The CDR3 DNA reads as TGTGCCAGCAGCTTGTATCTATACGAGCAGTACTTC.

The V gene is TRBV7-2, the J gene TRBJ2-1, with TRBD2 identical over 9 bases. V lost 2 bases, J lost 5 bases, and 4 bases stayed unmatched. The germline gives CDR1 SGHTA, CDR2 FQGNSA. This CDR3 has 15 amino acids. CDR3 nucleotides: TGTGCCAGCAGCTTACAGCGGGGGGCCCACAATGAGCAGTTCTTC. Translation: CASSLQRGAHNEQFF.

The chain employs TRBV6-1 and TRBJ2-2; tentatively, D is TRBD1 (5 bases). The V gene's germline CDR1 is MNHNS and CDR2 SASEGT. Deletions cut 4 bases from V and 2 bases from J, with 8 bases between. The CDR3 contains 14 residues. The CDR3 region has the DNA TGTGCCAGCAGTGGAGGACAAAACACCGGGGAGCTGTTTTTT. Translated, it gives CASSGGQNTGELFF.

The rearrangement joins TRBV9 to TRBJ1-3; a weak D match, TRBD1 (5 bases). Germline V CDR1 and CDR2: SGDLS, YYNGEE. Trimming shortened V by 2 bases and J by 1 base, and 13 bases separated the two germline ends. This CDR3 comprises 16 residues. The CDR3: CASSVNQGGSGNTIYF. CDR3 coding DNA: TGTGCCAGCAGCGTGAACCAGGGAGGGTCTGGAAACACCATATATTTT.

The V and J genes are TRBV11-2 and TRBJ2-5; D is possibly TRBD1 (6 bases). Germline V gene data show CDR1 as SGHAT and CDR2 as FQNNGV. V gave up 1 base and J gave up 1 base, with 13 bases separating them. CDR3 length: 16 amino acids. The DNA for the CDR3 is TGTGCCAGCAGCTTAGGGCGACAGGCCCTCCAAGAGACCCAGTACTTC. Translated: CASSLGRQALQETQYF.

The chain joins TRBV28 to TRBJ1-5, with D unresolved. V was pared by 5 bases and J by 0 bases, with 14 bases between. The CDR3 totals 16 residues. Germline assignment: CDR1 MDHEN and CDR2 SYDVKM. For the CDR3, the DNA is TGTGCCAGCAGTCTAGGATTAATAAATAGCAATCAGCCCCAGCATTTT. Protein product: CASSLGLINSNQPQHF.

The chain carries TRBV30 and TRBJ1-1; tentatively, D is TRBD1 (6 bases). CDR1 and CDR2 from the germline V gene are GTSNPN and SVGIG (reference sequence). This CDR3 has 12 residues. V shed 5 bases and J shed 8 bases, with 15 bases lying between them. Written as DNA, the CDR3 is TGTGCCTGGGCCCAGGGGACGGGGGAAGCTTTCTTT. It is translated as CAWAQGTGEAFF.

J is TRBJ1-2 and V is TRBV6-5; 9 nucleotides align to TRBD1. V shed 6 bases and J 5 bases; nucleotides not matched to a gene: 4. CDR1 MNHEY and CDR2 SVGAGI come from the germline V gene. CDR3 length: 13 amino acids. The CDR3 coding sequence is TGTGCCAGCAGCCATGGACAGGGGTATGGCTACACCTTC. This encodes CASSHGQGYGYTF.

This clone has just one count. The rearrangement uses TRBV19 and TRBJ1-1; 8 bases fit TRBD1. From germline, CDR1 is LNHDA and CDR2 SQIVND (reference sequence). The V gene end was trimmed by 5 bases and the J gene end by 4 bases; junction bases not matched to a gene: 9. The CDR3 spans 15 residues. CDR3 residues: CASSPLPGGSTEAFF. CDR3 bases: TGTGCCAGTAGTCCATTGCCAGGGGGCAGCACTGAAGCTTTCTTT.

The genes are TRBV27 and TRBJ2-5; 8 bases map to TRBD1. CDR3 size: 15 residues. Germline-derived CDR1 and CDR2 are MNHEY and SMNVEV (reference sequence). The V segment lost 7 bases and the J segment 5 bases; nucleotides outside the gene matches: 12. The CDR3 DNA is TGTGCCAGCAAATTTATGCAGGGGGCTGGGGAGACCCAGTACTTC. This gives the protein CASKFMQGAGETQYF.

The chain is built from TRBV7-3 and TRBJ2-3; D is unresolved. Germline CDR1 reads SGHTA; CDR2 reads FQGTGA. V gave up 6 bases and J gave up 4 bases, with 11 bases separating them. The CDR3 spans 13 residues. CDR3: CASSLYSSDTQYF. Here the CDR3 DNA reads TGTGCCAGCAGTCTTTACAGTTCAGATACGCAGTATTTT.

V usage is TRBV5-1 and J usage is TRBJ1-3; TRBD1 aligns across 8 bases. CDR3 length equals 16 residues. Germline V gene sequence: CDR1 SGHRS, CDR2 YFSETQ. J was trimmed by 2 bases and V by 5 bases; bases with no gene match: 9. The chain's CDR3 is CASRLDRGKAGNTIYF. The CDR3 coding sequence is TGCGCCAGCAGGCTTGACAGGGGAAAGGCTGGAAACACCATATATTTT.

This sequence joins TRBV27 and TRBJ1-6, with 9 bases aligning to TRBD1. CDR3 length: 15 residues. Trimming took 3 bases from V and 11 from J; bases not matched to a gene: 8. Germline V gives CDR1 MNHEY, CDR2 SMNVEV (reference sequence). The CDR3 loop is CASSFSGTGSPPLHF. In nucleotides, the CDR3 is TGTGCCAGCAGTTTTTCTGGGACAGGGTCCCCACCCCTCCACTTT.

The V call is TRBV7-9, the J call TRBJ2-5, with 8 bases lining up with TRBD1. The CDR3 has 15 amino acids. Per the germline V gene, CDR1 is SEHNR and CDR2 is FQNEAQ (reference sequence). V gave up 3 bases and J gave up 5 bases; unmatched junction bases: 8. The DNA of the CDR3 is TGTGCCAGCAGCTTCCGGGACAGGATAGGTGAGACCCAGTACTTC. Translation: CASSFRDRIGETQYF.

V usage is TRBV19 and J usage is TRBJ2-2, with D possibly TRBD2 on 6 matching bases. The length of the CDR3 is 13 residues. V lost 8 bases, J lost 6 bases, and 13 bases lay in between. Per germline, CDR1 LNHDA and CDR2 SQIVND (reference sequence). CDR3 bases: TGTGCCAGTTCCTCATGGGGGGCCGGGGAGCTGTTTTTT. It encodes CASSSWGAGELFF.

The chain has TRBV4-3 and TRBJ2-7; D is possibly TRBD1 (5 bases). This CDR3 contains 13 residues. Trimming removed 0 bases at V and 4 bases at J, with 7 bases between. Looked up from germline, CDR1 is LGHNA and CDR2 is YSLEER. The CDR3 is CASSQETGYEQYF. For the CDR3, the DNA is TGCGCCAGCAGCCAAGAAACAGGATACGAGCAGTACTTC.